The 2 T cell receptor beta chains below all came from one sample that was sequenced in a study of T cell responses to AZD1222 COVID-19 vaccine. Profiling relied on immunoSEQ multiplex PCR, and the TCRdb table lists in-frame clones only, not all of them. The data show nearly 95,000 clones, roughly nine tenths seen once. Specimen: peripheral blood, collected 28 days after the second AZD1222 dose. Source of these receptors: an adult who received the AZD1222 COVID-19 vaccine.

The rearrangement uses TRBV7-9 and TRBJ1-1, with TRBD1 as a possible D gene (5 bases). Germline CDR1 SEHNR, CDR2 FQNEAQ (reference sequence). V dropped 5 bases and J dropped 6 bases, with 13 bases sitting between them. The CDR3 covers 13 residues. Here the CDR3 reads CASSLIREAEAFF. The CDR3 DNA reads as TGTGCCAGCAGCCTCATCAGGGAAGCTGAAGCTTTCTTT. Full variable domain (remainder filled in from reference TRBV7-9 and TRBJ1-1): DTGVSQNPRHKITKRGQNVTFRCDPISEHNRLYWYRQTLGQGPEFLTYFQNEAQLEKSRLLSDRFSAERPKGSFSTLEIQRTEQGDSAMYLCASSLIREAEAFFGQGTRLTVV.

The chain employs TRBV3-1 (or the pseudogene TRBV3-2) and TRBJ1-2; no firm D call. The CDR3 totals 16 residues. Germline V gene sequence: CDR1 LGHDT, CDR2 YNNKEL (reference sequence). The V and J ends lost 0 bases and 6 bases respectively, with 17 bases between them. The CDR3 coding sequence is TGTGCCAGCAGCCAAGATGAGTGGGGTGGGCTTGATGGCTACACCTTC. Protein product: CASSQDEWGGLDGYTF.